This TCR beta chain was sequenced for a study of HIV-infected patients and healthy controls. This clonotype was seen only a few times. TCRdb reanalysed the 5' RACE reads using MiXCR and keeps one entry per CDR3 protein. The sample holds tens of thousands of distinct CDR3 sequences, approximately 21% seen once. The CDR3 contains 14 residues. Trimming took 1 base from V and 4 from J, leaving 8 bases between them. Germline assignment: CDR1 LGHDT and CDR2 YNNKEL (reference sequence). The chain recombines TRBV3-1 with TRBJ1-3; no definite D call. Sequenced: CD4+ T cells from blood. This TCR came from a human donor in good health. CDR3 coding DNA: TGTGCCAGCAGCCAAGGGCAGAACGGAAACACCATATATTTT. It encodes CASSQGQNGNTIYF.